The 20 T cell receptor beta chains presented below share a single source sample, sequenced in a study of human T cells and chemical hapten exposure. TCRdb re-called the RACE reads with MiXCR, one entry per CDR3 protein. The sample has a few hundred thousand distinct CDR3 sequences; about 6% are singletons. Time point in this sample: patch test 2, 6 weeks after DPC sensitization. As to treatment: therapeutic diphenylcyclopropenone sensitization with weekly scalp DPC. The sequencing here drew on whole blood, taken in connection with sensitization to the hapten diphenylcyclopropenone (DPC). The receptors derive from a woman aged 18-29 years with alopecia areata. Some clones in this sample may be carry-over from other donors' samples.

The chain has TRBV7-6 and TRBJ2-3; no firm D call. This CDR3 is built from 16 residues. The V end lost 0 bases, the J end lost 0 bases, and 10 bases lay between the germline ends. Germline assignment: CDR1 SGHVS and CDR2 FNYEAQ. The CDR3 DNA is TGTGCCAGCAGCTTAGCAAGCATACTTAGCACAGATACGCAGTATTTT. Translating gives CASSLASILSTDTQYF.

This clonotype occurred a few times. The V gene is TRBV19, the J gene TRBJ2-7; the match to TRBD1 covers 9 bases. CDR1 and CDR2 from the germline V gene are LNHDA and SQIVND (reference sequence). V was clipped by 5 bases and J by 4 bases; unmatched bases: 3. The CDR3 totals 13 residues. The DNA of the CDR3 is TGTGCCAGTAGTGGTGGACAGGGGTACGAGCAGTACTTC. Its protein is CASSGGQGYEQYF.

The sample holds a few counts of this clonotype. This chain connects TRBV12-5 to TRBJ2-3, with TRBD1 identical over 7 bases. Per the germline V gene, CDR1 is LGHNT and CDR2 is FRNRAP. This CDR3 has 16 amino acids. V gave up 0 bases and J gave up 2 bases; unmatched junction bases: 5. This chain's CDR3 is CASGLVVQGDTDTQYF. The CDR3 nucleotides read TGTGCTAGTGGTTTGGTAGTTCAGGGGGACACAGATACGCAGTATTTT.

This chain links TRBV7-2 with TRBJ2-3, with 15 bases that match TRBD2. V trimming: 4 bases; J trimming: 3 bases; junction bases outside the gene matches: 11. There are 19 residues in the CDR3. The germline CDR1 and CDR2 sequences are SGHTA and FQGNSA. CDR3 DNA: TGTGCCAGCAGCTACGAGTGGACTAGCGGGGGGGCCCCGACAGATACGCAGTATTTT. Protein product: CASSYEWTSGGAPTDTQYF.

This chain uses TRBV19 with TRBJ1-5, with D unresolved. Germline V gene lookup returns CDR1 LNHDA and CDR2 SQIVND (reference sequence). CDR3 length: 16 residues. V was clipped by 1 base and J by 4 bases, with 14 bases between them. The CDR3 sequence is CASSIAKGTSNQPQHF. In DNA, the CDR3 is TGTGCCAGTAGTATAGCGAAAGGCACTTCAAATCAGCCCCAGCATTTT. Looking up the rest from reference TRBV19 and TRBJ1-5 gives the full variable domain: DGGITQSPKYLFRKEGQNVTLSCEQNLNHDAMYWYRQDPGQGLRLIYYSQIVNDFQKGDIAEGYSVSREKKESFPLTVTSAQKNPTAFYLCASSIAKGTSNQPQHFGDGTRLSIL.

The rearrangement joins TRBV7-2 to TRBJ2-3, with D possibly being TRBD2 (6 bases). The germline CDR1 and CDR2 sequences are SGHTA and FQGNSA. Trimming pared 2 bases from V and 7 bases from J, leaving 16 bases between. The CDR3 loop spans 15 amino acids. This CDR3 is CASSLNGGSPHTQYF. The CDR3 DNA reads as TGTGCCAGCAGCTTAAACGGGGGTTCGCCTCATACGCAGTATTTT.

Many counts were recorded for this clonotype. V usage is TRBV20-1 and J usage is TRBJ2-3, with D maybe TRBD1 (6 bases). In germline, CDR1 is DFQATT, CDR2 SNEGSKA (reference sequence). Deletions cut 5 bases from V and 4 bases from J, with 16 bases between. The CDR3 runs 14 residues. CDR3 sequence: CSAQQGISADTQYF. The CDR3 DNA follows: TGCAGTGCTCAACAGGGTATTAGTGCAGATACGCAGTATTTT.

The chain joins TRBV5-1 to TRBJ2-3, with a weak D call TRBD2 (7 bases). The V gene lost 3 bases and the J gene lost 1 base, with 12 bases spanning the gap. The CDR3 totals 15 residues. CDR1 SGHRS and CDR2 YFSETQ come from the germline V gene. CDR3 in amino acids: CASSYRGAGTDTQYF. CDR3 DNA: TGCGCCAGCAGCTATCGGGGGGCGGGCACAGATACGCAGTATTTT.

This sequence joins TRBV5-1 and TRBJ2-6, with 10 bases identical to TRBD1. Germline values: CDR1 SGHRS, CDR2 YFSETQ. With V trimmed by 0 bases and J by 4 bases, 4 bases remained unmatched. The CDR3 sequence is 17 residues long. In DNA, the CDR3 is TGCGCCAGCAGCTTGGTCGGGACAGGGGCCGGGGCCAACGTCCTGACTTTC. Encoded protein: CASSLVGTGAGANVLTF.

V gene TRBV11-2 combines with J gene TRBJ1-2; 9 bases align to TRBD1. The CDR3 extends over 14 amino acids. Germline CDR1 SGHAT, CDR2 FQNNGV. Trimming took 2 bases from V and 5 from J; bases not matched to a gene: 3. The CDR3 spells CASSLNGQGYGYTF. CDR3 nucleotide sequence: TGTGCCAGCAGCTTAAACGGACAGGGGTATGGCTACACCTTC.

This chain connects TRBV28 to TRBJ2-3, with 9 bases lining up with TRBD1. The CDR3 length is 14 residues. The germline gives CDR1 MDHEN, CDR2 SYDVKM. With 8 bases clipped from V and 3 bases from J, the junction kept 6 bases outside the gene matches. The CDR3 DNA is TGTGCCAGCCGTGGACAGGGGCGGACAGATACGCAGTATTTT. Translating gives CASRGQGRTDTQYF.

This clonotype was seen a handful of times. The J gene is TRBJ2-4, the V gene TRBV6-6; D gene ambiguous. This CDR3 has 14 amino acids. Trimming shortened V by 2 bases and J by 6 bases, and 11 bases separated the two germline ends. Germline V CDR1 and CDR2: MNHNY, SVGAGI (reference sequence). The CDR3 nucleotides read TGTGCCAGCAGTTACGAGACCCCGAGAAACATTCAGTACTTC. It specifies CASSYETPRNIQYF.

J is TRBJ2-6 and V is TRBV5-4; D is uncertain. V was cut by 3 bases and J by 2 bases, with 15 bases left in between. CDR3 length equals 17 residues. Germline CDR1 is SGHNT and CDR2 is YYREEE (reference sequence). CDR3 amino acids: CASSSQSVQPGANVLTF. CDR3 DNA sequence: TGTGCCAGCAGCTCCCAATCCGTTCAGCCTGGGGCCAACGTCCTGACTTTC.

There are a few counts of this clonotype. In DNA, the CDR3 is TGTGCCAGCAGTGAAATGTCGGGGGGGCCGAATACGCAGTATTTT. It encodes CASSEMSGGPNTQYF. V and J are TRBV2 and TRBJ2-3; 8 nucleotides match TRBD2. V dropped 2 bases and J dropped 7; count of bases not matched to a gene: 8. This CDR3 spans 15 amino acids. The germline gives CDR1 SNHLY, CDR2 FYNNEI.

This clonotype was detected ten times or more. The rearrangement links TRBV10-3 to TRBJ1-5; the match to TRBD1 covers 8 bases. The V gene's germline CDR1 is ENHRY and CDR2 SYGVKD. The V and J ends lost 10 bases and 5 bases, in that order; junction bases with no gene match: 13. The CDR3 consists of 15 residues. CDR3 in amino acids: CATSQDRDSHQPQHF. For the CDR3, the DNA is TGTGCCACTTCCCAGGACAGGGACTCCCATCAGCCCCAGCATTTT.

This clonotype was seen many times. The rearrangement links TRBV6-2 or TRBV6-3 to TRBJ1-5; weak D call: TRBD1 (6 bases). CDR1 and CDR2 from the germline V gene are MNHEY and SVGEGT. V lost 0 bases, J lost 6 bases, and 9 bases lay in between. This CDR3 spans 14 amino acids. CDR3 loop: CASSYSGAIQPQHF. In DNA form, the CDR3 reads TGTGCCAGCAGTTACTCGGGGGCCATTCAGCCCCAGCATTTT.

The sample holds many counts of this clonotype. Written as DNA, the CDR3 is TGTGCCAGCAGCTTGGTGGGGGGGAATCAGCCCCAGCATTTT. Its translation: CASSLVGGNQPQHF. V usage is TRBV7-2 and J usage is TRBJ1-5, with a tentative D call TRBD1 (5 bases). The CDR3 has 14 residues. The germline V gene has CDR1 SGHTA and CDR2 FQGNSA. The ends were cut back, 3 bases at V and 4 bases at J, with 10 bases in the middle.

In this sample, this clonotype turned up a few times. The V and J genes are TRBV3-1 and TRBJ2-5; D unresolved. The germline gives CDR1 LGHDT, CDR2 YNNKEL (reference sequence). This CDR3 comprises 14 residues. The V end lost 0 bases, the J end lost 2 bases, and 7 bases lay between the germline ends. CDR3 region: CASSQDRRQETQYF. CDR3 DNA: TGTGCCAGCAGCCAAGATCGAAGACAAGAGACCCAGTACTTC.

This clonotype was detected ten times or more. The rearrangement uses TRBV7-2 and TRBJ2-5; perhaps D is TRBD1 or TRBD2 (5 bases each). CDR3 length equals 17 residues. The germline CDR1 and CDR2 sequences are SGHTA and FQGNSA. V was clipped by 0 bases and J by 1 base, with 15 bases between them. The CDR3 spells CASSLAGPPRGQETQYF. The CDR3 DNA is TGTGCCAGCAGCTTAGCGGGGCCCCCGAGGGGCCAAGAGACCCAGTACTTC.

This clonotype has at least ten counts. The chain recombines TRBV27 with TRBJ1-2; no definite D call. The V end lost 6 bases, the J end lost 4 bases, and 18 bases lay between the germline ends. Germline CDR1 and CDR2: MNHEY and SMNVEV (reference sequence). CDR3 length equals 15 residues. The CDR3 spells CASSRTGTASYGYTF. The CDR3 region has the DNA TGTGCCAGCAGCCGAACTGGTACAGCTTCCTATGGCTACACCTTC.